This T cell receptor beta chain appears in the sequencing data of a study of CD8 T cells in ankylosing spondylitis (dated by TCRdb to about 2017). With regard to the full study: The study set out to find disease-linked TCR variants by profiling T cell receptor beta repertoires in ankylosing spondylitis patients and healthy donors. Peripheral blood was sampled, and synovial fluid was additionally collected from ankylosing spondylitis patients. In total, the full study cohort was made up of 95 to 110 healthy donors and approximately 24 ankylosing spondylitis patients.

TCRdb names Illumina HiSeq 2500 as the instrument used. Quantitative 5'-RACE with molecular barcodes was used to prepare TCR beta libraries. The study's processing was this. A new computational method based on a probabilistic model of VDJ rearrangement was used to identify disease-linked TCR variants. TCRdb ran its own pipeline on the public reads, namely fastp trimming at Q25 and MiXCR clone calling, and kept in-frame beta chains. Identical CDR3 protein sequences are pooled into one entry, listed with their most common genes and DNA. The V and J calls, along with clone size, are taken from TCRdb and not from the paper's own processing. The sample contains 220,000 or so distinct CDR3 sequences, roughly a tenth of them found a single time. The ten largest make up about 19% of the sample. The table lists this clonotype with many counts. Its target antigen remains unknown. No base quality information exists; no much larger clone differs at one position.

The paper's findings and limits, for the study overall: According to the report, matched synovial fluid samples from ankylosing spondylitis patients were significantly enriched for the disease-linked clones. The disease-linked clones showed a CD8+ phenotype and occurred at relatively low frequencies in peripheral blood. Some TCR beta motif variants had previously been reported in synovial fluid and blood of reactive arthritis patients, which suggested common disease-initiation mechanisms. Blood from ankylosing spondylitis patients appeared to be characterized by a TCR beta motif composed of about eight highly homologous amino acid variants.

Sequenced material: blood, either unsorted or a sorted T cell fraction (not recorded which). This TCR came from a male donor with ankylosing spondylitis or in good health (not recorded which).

The DNA reads as follows: TGTGCCAGCGGGAGGGTAGTGAACACTGAAGCTTTCTTT. Its translation reads: CASGRVVNTEAFF. The chain was built from TRBV27 and TRBJ1-1, with the D gene too uncertain to name. Taken from the germline V gene (reference sequence), the CDR1 and CDR2 loops are MNHEY and SMNVEV. From its cysteine to its phenylalanine, the CDR3 spans 13 amino acids. Of all the DNA, just the CDR3 is kept, 39 bases in frame from base 1. V lost 8 bases and J lost 0 bases; the stretch between them is 10 bases long.